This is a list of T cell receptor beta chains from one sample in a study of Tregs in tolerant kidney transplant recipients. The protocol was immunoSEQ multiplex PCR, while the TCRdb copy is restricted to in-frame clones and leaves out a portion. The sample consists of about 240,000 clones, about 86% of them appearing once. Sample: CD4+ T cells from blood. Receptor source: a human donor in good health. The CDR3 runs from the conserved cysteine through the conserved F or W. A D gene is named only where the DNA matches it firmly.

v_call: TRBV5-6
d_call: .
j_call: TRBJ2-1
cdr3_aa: CASSLGRAGYEQFF

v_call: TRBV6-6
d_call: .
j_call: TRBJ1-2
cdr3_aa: CASSTGRGQVYGYTF

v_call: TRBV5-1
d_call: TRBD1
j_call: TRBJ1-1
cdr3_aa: CASSLAGQGNTEAFF

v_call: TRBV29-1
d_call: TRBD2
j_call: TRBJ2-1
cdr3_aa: CSVPSSGRVGEQFF

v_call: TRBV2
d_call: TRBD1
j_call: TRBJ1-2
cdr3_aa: CARSNTRTGDGNYGYTF

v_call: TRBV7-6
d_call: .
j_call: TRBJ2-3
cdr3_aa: CASTPRVTDTQYF

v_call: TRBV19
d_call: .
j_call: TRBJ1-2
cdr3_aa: CASSILADANYGYTF

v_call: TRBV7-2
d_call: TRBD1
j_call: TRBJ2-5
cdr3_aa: CASSLWGQGETQYF

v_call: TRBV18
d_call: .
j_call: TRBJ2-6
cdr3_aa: CASSPLADLSGANVLTF

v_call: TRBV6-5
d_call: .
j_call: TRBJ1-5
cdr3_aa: CASSYSGRRSNQPQHF

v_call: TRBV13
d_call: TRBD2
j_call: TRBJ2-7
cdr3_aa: CASSKRPRLAEIYEQYF

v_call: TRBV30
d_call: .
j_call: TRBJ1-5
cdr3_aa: CAWARAGSQPQHF

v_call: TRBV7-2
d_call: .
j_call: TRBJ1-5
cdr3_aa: CASSLGRLQPQHF

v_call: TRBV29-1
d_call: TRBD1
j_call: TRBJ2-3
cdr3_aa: CSVESRGRDTQYF

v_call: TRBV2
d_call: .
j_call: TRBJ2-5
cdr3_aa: CASSDGQGGLETQYF